The 14 T cell receptor beta chains below were found in one sample sequenced in a study of regulatory T cells in long-lasting Graves disease. The TCR beta library used iRepertoire HTBI primers with Arm-PCR amplification of CDR3. Via MiXCR, TCRdb re-called the multiplex PCR reads, giving one row per CDR3 protein. The data contain over 350,000 distinct CDR3 sequences, 15% of them singletons. Time point indicated: newly diagnosed GD, antithyroid drugs for less than 3 months. RNA extracted from PBMCs served as the sequencing template. Separately, the same data were catalogued under a study of T cells in Graves' hyperthyroidism and ophthalmopathy.

The sample consisted of peripheral blood mononuclear cells (PBMCs), taken at new diagnosis, from a patient treated with antithyroid drugs. Receptors originate from a woman in her forties with Graves disease.

This clonotype appeared a few times. The J gene is TRBJ1-6, the V gene TRBV4-1; TRBD1 agrees at 7 bases. The CDR3 covers 13 residues. Unmatched junction bases numbered 3, after V lost 6 bases and J lost 7 bases. CDR1 is MGHRA and CDR2 is YSYEKL in the germline V gene. The CDR3 sequence is CASRGQINSPLHF. The CDR3 DNA reads as TGCGCCAGCAGGGGACAGATCAATTCACCCCTCCACTTT.

Many counts were recorded for this clonotype. This rearrangement joins TRBV27 to TRBJ2-1; 7 bases are a match to TRBD2. CDR1 is MNHEY and CDR2 is SMNVEV in the germline V gene (reference sequence). With 1 base clipped from V and 8 bases from J, the junction kept 14 bases outside the gene matches. This CDR3 is built from 17 residues. This CDR3 is CASSLWGDAGEYDEQFF. CDR3 DNA: TGTGCCAGCAGTTTATGGGGAGATGCGGGAGAGTACGATGAGCAGTTCTTC.

This clonotype came up a few times. The chain combines TRBV4-1 with TRBJ2-4, with D tentatively TRBD2 (5 bases). Deletions cut 8 bases from V and 1 base from J, with 9 bases between. Germline lookup yields CDR1 MGHRA and CDR2 YSYEKL. CDR3 length equals 13 residues. The DNA of the CDR3 is TGCGCCAGCGGAGGCTCGGCCAAAAACATTCAGTACTTC. This translates into CASGGSAKNIQYF.

On this clonotype: A clone one base away is much larger, so this may be a read error. The chain carries TRBV7-9 and TRBJ1-1; D gene unclear. V was clipped by 0 bases and J by 7 bases, with 9 bases between them. The CDR3 runs 13 residues. Germline V lookup: CDR1 SEHNR, CDR2 FQNEAQ (reference sequence). In DNA, the CDR3 is TGTGCCAGCAGCTTAGCACCCGAAATTGAAGCTTTCTTT. Amino acids: CASSLAPEIEAFF.

The rearrangement links TRBV4-1 to TRBJ2-3; the D is unclear. CDR1 and CDR2 from the germline V gene are MGHRA and YSYEKL. V lost 0 bases, J lost 1 base, and 8 bases lay in between. There are 15 residues in the CDR3. This CDR3 is CASSQDIRGTDTQYF. The CDR3 DNA follows: TGCGCCAGCAGCCAAGATATCCGGGGCACAGATACGCAGTATTTT.

This clonotype was seen more than once but under ten times. V and J are TRBV6-1 and TRBJ2-6; D is undetermined. CDR1 is MNHNS and CDR2 is SASEGT in the germline V gene. CDR3 length: 14 amino acids. The ends were cut back, 8 bases at V and 3 bases at J, with 11 bases in the middle. The CDR3 region has the DNA TGTGCCAGCCTGGCCGGGTTTGGGGCCAACGTCCTGACTTTC. This gives the protein CASLAGFGANVLTF.

As regards this clonotype: At one end the junction does not follow the germline gene, possibly because of a read error. The chain uses TRBV28 and TRBJ2-4; TRBD1 matches 10 bases. CDR3 length equals 15 residues. The germline V gene encodes CDR1 MDHEN and CDR2 SYDVKM. CDR3 sequence reads: CASRLRQGAKNIQHF. The CDR3 bases are TGTGCCAGCAGGCTACGACAGGGGGCCAAAAACATTCAGCACTTC.

This clonotype was counted ten times or more. The gene calls are TRBV24-1 and TRBJ2-1; D might be TRBD1 or TRBD2, each matching 6 bases. This CDR3 is built from 14 residues. The germline V gene encodes CDR1 KGHDR and CDR2 SFDVKD. V lost 3 bases, J lost 9 bases, and 14 bases lay in between. Written as DNA, the CDR3 is TGTGCCACCAGTGATGGGGGGCCGATTCGTGAGCAGTTCTTC. The encoded protein is CATSDGGPIREQFF.

This clonotype was counted many times. The chain combines TRBV28 with TRBJ2-7, with 7 bases aligning to TRBD1. The trim removed 5 bases at V and 3 bases at J, leaving 7 bases unmatched. CDR1 and CDR2 (germline): MDHEN, SYDVKM. This CDR3 is built from 14 residues. CDR3 bases: TGTGCCAGCAGTGACAGGGATAGTGGCTACGAGCAGTACTTC. Translating gives CASSDRDSGYEQYF.

The chain combines TRBV5-4 with TRBJ2-1; TRBD1 agrees at 7 bases. This CDR3 region has 14 residues. V gave up 4 bases and J gave up 3 bases; unmatched junction bases: 4. Germline V gene data show CDR1 as SGHNT and CDR2 as YYREEE (reference sequence). This chain's CDR3 is CASSAQGSYNEQFF. The CDR3 region has the DNA TGTGCCAGCAGCGCACAGGGGAGCTACAATGAGCAGTTCTTC.

The chain recombines TRBV30 with TRBJ2-2; 12 positions match TRBD1. There are 16 residues in the CDR3. Germline CDR1 and CDR2: GTSNPN and SVGIG (reference sequence). V shed 5 bases, J shed 6 bases, and the junction held 10 bases outside the gene matches. CDR3 nucleotides: TGTGCCTGGGGTACCGGGACAGGGGGCGCGGCCGGGGAGCTGTTTTTT. Translation: CAWGTGTGGAAGELFF.

The V call is TRBV30, the J call TRBJ1-5; TRBD1 might be the D (6 bases). Germline V gene data show CDR1 as GTSNPN and CDR2 as SVGIG (reference sequence). V shed 4 bases and J shed 2 bases, with 18 bases lying between them. The CDR3 consists of 16 residues. The CDR3 sequence is CAWNQRDIRGNQPQHF. As DNA, the CDR3 is TGTGCCTGGAACCAACGGGACATTAGAGGCAATCAGCCCCAGCATTTT.

This clonotype occurred many times. The rearrangement joins TRBV12-3 or TRBV12-4 to TRBJ1-4, with D hard to call. The CDR3 is made up of 15 amino acids. V lost 0 bases to trimming and J lost 11 bases, with 16 bases between them. Here the CDR3 reads CASSLADLEMRKLFF. The CDR3 DNA follows: TGTGCCAGCAGTTTAGCCGACTTAGAAATGAGGAAACTGTTTTTT.

CDR3 nucleotide sequence: TGCAGTGCTGCCGGGACAGAGTACGAGCAGTACTTC. It yields the protein CSAAGTEYEQYF. The rearrangement links TRBV20-1 to TRBJ2-7, with 7 bases identical to TRBD1. Germline CDR1 is DFQATT and CDR2 is SNEGSKA (reference sequence). The V and J ends lost 5 bases and 4 bases, in that order; junction bases with no gene match: 5. The CDR3 sequence is 12 residues long.